This entry concerns a single T cell receptor (beta chain). The target of this receptor is not known. Base qualities are not recorded, but no much larger clone differs from it by a single base. High-throughput TCR beta sequencing profiled peripheral blood CD8+ and CD4+ T cells from healthy donors, Susac syndrome patients and multiple sclerosis patients. Susac syndrome patients met recently defined diagnostic criteria for definite or probable disease. Bulk CD8+ and CD4+ T cells were purified by magnetic negative isolation, while CD8+ TEMRA cells were enriched using FACS. Blood was collected in EDTA tubes and processed within 24 hours, with PBMCs isolated through density gradient centrifugation. PBMCs intended for TCR sequencing were cryopreserved in liquid nitrogen and were subsequently thawed in a 37 degrees C water bath. The sorted or isolated CD4+, CD8+ and CD8+ TEMRA cells reached a purity of at least 90%.

The data derive from a study of CD8 T cells in Susac syndrome (dated by TCRdb to between 2017 and 2020). With respect to the entire study: Of the Susac syndrome patients who were sequenced, under 10 were in clinical remission while more than five had clinically active disease. Clonality of the CD8+ T cell repertoire was compared between over ten healthy donors, roughly 14 Susac syndrome patients and some 15 multiple sclerosis patients. Susac syndrome patients were therapy-naive, on corticosteroids (some also receiving IVIg), or on IVIg alone at blood withdrawal. The study used repertoire sequencing to test whether antigen drove CD8+ T cell activation and differentiation in Susac syndrome. Broader findings and caveats from the paper: Looking at Susac-specific public clones, the researchers identified some 15 in the total CD8+ repertoire and four or five in the CD8+ TEMRA repertoire. The number of individuals in the TCR sequencing and HLA analysis was acknowledged as relatively small. CD8+ repertoires in Susac syndrome showed clonal expansion, which was highest in CD8+ TEMRA cells and was greater in clinically active patients than in remitting patients.

Trimming at the junction amounts to 10 bases on V and 0 bases on J, and the germline ends lie 12 bases apart. From cysteine to phenylalanine, the CDR3 is 13 amino acids long. CDR3 DNA only is kept here, 39 bases in frame from base 1. CDR1 ENHRY and CDR2 SYGVKD were looked up in the germline V gene. RNA was extracted with the RNeasy kit and about 0.5 to 1 ug was reverse transcribed using random hexamers. The immunoSEQ multiplex PCR assay, which covers 54 Vbeta and 13 Jbeta segments, was used to amplify TCR beta CDR3 regions. Bias from PCR amplification was corrected by using a synthetic template baseline for primer optimization and for computational correction. Per the original workflow: Only productive sequences were kept, with reads annotated to V, D and J genes according to IMGT and analyzed in immunoSEQ Analyzer. To calculate clonality, Shannon entropy was normalized by log2 of the number of productive unique sequences and then subtracted from one. For each patient and control, public and private clones were evaluated within the 100 most prevalent clones. Clones were defined as Susac-specific when absent from the healthy and MS cohorts, from approximately 970 published viral clones and from other ImmuneACCESS disease sequences. TCRdb ran its own pipeline on the public reads, namely fastp trimming at Q25 and MiXCR clone calling, and kept in-frame beta chains. Merged by CDR3 protein, the rows form single entries marked with the most common genes and DNA. The V and J calls and clone size come from TCRdb's table, not from the authors' own analysis. Counted in this sample were around 170,000 distinct CDR3 sequences; over 90% of them appeared once. About 0.15% of the sample is in the top ten clones.

The receptor's source is a human donor with Susac syndrome. Sequencing was performed on CD8+ T cells from PBMCs. Recombination linked TRBV10-3 to TRBJ1-2; D gene: possibly TRBD1, on 6 matching bases. The nucleotide sequence is TGTGCCACGCGCAGGGGCACTAACTATGGCTACACCTTC. This yields the protein CATRRGTNYGYTF.